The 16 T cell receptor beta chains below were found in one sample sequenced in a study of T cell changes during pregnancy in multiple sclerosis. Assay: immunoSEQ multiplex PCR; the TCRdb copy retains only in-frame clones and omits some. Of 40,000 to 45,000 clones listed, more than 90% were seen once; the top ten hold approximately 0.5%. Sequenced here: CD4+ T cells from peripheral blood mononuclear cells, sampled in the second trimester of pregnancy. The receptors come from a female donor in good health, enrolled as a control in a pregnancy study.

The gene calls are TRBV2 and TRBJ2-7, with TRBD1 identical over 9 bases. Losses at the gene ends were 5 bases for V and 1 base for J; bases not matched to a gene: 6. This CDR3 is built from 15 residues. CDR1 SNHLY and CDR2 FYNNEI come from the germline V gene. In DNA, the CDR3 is TGTGCCAGCAGTACAGGGACAGGGAAGTCCTACGAGCAGTACTTC. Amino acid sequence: CASSTGTGKSYEQYF.

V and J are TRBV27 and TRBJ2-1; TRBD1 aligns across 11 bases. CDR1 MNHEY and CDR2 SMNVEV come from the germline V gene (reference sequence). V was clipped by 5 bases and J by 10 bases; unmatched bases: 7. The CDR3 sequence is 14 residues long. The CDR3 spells CASSPGTGGLEQFF. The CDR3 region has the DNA TGTGCCAGCAGTCCGGGGACAGGGGGACTAGAGCAGTTCTTC.

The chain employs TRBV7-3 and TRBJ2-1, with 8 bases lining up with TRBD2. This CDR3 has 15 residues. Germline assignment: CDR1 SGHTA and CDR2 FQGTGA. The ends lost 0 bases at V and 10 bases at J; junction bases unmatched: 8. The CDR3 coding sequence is TGTGCCAGCAGCTTAACGTCGGGGGGGCCTGTAGAGCAGTTCTTC. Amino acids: CASSLTSGGPVEQFF.

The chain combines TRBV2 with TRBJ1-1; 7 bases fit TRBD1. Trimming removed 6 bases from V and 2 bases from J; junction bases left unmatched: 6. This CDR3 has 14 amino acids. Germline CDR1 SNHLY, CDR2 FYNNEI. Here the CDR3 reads CASSWDRSNTEAFF. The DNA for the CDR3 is TGTGCCAGCAGCTGGGACAGATCAAACACTGAAGCTTTCTTT.

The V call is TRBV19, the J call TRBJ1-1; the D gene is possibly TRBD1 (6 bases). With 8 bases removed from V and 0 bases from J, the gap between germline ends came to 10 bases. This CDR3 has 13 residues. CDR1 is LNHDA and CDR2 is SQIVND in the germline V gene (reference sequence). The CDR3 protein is CASGQTVNTEAFF. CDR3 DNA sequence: TGTGCCAGTGGACAGACCGTGAACACTGAAGCTTTCTTT.

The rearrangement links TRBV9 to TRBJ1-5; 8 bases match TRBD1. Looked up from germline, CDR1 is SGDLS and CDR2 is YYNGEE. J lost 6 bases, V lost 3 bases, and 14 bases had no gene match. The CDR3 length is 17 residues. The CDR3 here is CASSEGPTGGKSQPQHF. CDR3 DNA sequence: TGTGCCAGCAGCGAGGGCCCAACAGGGGGAAAAAGTCAGCCCCAGCATTTT.

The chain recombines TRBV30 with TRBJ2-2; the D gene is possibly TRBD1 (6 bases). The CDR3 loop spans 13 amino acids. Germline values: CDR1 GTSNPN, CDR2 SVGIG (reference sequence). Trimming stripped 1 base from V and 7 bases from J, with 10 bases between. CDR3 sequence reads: CAWSAQGSGELFF. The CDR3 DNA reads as TGTGCCTGGAGTGCGCAGGGGAGCGGGGAGCTGTTTTTT.

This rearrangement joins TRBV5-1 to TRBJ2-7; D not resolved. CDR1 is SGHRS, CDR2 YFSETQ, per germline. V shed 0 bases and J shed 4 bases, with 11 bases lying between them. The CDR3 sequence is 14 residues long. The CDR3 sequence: CASSLALRAYEQYF. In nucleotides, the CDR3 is TGCGCCAGCAGCTTGGCCTTGCGAGCTTACGAGCAGTACTTC.

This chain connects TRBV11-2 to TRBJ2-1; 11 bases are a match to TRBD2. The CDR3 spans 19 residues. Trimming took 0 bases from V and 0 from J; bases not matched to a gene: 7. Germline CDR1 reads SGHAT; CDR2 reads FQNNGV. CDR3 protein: CASSLDSSGGWSSYNEQFF. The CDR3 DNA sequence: TGTGCCAGCAGCTTAGATTCTAGCGGGGGGTGGAGCTCCTACAATGAGCAGTTCTTC.

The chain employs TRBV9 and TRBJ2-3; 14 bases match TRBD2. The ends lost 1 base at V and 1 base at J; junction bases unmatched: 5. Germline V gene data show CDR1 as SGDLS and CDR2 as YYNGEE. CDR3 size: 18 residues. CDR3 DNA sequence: TGTGCCAGCAGCGTACTACCGGGACTAGCGGGGGGCACAGATACGCAGTATTTT. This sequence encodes CASSVLPGLAGGTDTQYF.

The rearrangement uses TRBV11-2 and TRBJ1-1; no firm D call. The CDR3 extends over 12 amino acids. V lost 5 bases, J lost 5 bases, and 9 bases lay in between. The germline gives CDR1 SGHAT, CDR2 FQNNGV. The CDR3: CASSPDYTEAFF. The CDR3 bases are TGTGCCAGCAGCCCGGACTATACTGAAGCTTTCTTT.

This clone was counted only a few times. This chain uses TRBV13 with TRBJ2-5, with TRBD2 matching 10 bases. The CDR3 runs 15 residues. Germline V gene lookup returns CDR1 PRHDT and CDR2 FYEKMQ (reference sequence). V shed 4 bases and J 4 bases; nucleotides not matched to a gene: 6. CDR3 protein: CASSSAGGLAETQYF. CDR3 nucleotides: TGTGCCAGCAGCTCAGCGGGGGGGCTAGCAGAGACCCAGTACTTC.

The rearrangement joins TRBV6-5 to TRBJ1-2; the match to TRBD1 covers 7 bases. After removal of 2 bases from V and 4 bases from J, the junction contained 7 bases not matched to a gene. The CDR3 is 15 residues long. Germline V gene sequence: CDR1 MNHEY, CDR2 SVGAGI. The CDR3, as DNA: TGTGCCAGCAGTTACGGGGACAGCCGCCCCTATGGCTACACCTTC. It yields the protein CASSYGDSRPYGYTF.

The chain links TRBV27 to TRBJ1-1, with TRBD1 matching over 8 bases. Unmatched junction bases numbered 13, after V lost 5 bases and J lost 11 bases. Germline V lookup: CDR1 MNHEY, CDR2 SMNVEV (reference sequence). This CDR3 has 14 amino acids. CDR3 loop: CASSAQGALSLAFF. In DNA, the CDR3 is TGTGCCAGCAGTGCCCAGGGGGCATTAAGCCTGGCTTTCTTT.

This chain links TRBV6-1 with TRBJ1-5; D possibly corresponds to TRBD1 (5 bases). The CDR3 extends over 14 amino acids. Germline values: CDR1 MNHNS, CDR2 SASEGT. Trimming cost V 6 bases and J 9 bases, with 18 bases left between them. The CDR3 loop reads CASRTTITQGPQHF. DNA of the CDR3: TGTGCCAGCAGAACCACTATAACCCAGGGGCCCCAGCATTTT.

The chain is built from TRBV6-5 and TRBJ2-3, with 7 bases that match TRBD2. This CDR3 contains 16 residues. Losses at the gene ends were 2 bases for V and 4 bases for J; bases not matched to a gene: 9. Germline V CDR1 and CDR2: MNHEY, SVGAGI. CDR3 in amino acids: CASSYGSGGVPDTQYF. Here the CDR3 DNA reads TGTGCCAGCAGTTACGGCTCGGGGGGAGTCCCAGATACGCAGTATTTT.